These 5 T cell receptor beta chains came from one sample sequenced in a study of CD8 T cell repertoires and HIV-1 epitope variants. Generated by immunoSEQ multiplex PCR, the TCRdb table keeps only in-frame clones and is missing some. The profile shows about 4,900 clones, about 70% of them singletons. Their antigen targets remain unknown. Input material: cultured CD8+ T cells derived from PBMCs. The source of these receptors is a male donor with HIV.

The chain employs TRBV2 and TRBJ2-2; maybe TRBD1 (6 bases). The CDR3 runs to 16 residues. Germline V gives CDR1 SNHLY, CDR2 FYNNEI. Trimming cost V 1 base and J 2 bases, with 11 bases left between them. The CDR3: CASSEVRQVNTGELFF. DNA for the CDR3: TGTGCCAGCAGTGAAGTACGACAGGTCAACACCGGGGAGCTGTTTTTT.

The gene calls are TRBV7-3 and TRBJ2-1; tentative D call: TRBD1 (6 bases). This CDR3 comprises 13 residues. The ends were cut back, 4 bases at V and 9 bases at J, with 13 bases in the middle. Germline loops: CDR1 SGHTA, CDR2 FQGTGA. The CDR3 coding sequence is TGTGCCAGCAGCTCCGACAGGAACGCTGAGCAGTTCTTC. Translation gives CASSSDRNAEQFF.

This chain uses TRBV5-1 with TRBJ2-3; 7 bases are shared with TRBD1. Trimming cost V 2 bases and J 3 bases; bases outside gene matches: 0. Germline values: CDR1 SGHRS, CDR2 YFSETQ. The length of the CDR3 is 13 residues. The CDR3 sequence: CASSLQGTDTQYF. In DNA, the CDR3 is TGCGCCAGCAGCTTACAGGGGACAGATACGCAGTATTTT.

This clone was detected a few times. The gene calls are TRBV10-3 and TRBJ2-7; 9 bases agree with TRBD1. J lost 4 bases, V lost 4 bases, and 8 bases had no gene match. The CDR3 is 15 amino acids. CDR1 is ENHRY and CDR2 is SYGVKD in the germline V gene. Written as DNA, the CDR3 is TGTGCCATCAGTGCGGGGGGACAGGGCCCGTACGAGCAGTACTTC. Its protein product is CAISAGGQGPYEQYF.

The rearrangement links TRBV7-8 to TRBJ2-1; D is uncertain. V lost 7 bases, J lost 5 bases, and 9 bases lay in between. This CDR3 is built from 12 residues. Germline V lookup: CDR1 SGHVS, CDR2 FQNEAQ. CDR3 nucleotide sequence: TGTGCCAGCACCCTCATGGACAATGAGCAGTTCTTC. It translates to CASTLMDNEQFF.